The 4 T cell receptor beta chains below all came from one sample that was sequenced in a study of cytomegalovirus exposure and HLA in healthy donors (dated by TCRdb to about 2017). The library was obtained by the immunoSEQ multiplex PCR assay. TCRdb mirrors the immuneACCESS table, restricted to in-frame sequences. Some clones are absent from its copies; in checked studies, under half trace to an unresolved V gene, and the reason for the others is unknown. The sample table contains 80,000 to 100,000 clones; only one count was recorded for roughly 91% of them. Over 2% of the sample comes from the top ten. Specimen: PBMCs. The receptors derive from a man aged 25 to 45 in good health and CMV-seronegative.

The CDR3 spells CASSQSSRLAGGDEQYF. As DNA, the CDR3 is TGTGCCAGCAGCCAAAGTTCCCGACTAGCCGGCGGGGACGAGCAGTACTTC. The V and J genes are TRBV4-2 and TRBJ2-7; TRBD2 aligns across 7 bases. The CDR3 consists of 17 residues. Trimming took 2 bases from V and 5 from J; bases not matched to a gene: 15. Germline values: CDR1 LGHNA, CDR2 YNFKEQ.

V is TRBV6-5 and J is TRBJ2-2, with D perhaps matching TRBD2 (5 bases). Trimming stripped 6 bases from V and 8 bases from J, with 16 bases between. The CDR3 is 14 amino acids. The germline V gene has CDR1 MNHEY and CDR2 SVGAGI. CDR3: CASSPQRHWGELFF. In DNA, the CDR3 is TGTGCCAGCAGCCCACAGCGGCACTGGGGGGAGCTGTTTTTT.

This clone was seen only a few times. This sequence joins TRBV6-4 and TRBJ2-1; 11 bases fit TRBD2. V lost 7 bases and J lost 6; bases outside the gene matches: 8. This CDR3 is 15 amino acids long. Germline V gives CDR1 MRHNA, CDR2 SNTAGT. CDR3 DNA sequence: TGTGCCAGCACCGAGACTAGCGGGACAGGCAATGAGCAGTTCTTC. It is translated as CASTETSGTGNEQFF.

The rearrangement joins TRBV5-4 to TRBJ2-3; D possibly corresponds to TRBD1 (5 bases). The CDR3 extends over 16 amino acids. Trimming removed 4 bases from V and 6 bases from J, with 21 bases in between. Looked up from germline, CDR1 is SGHNT and CDR2 is YYREEE (reference sequence). CDR3 sequence (DNA): TGTGCCAGCAGCCAAGGGGTTGCCGCAGTTGGGGATACGCAGTATTTT. It translates to CASSQGVAAVGDTQYF.